Presented here are 14 T cell receptor beta chains from one specimen sequenced in a study of shared clonotypes between healthy human individuals. The protocol was immunoSEQ multiplex PCR, while the TCRdb copy is restricted to in-frame clones and leaves out a portion. Of almost 700,000 clones detected, roughly 94% appear once; the ten largest clones hold 24%. The naive CD8 subset, CD45RO-negative cells positively selected for CCR7, excluded terminally differentiated effector memory CD45RA+ cells. Sequencing was carried out using naive CD8+ T cells sorted from blood. Receptors were obtained from a young man in good health.

This clone was counted a single time. The chain has TRBV25-1 and TRBJ2-1; no firm D call. Germline V gives CDR1 MGHDK, CDR2 SYGVNS. V lost 0 bases to trimming and J lost 0 bases, with 6 bases between them. The CDR3 consists of 15 residues. The DNA for the CDR3 is TGTGCCAGCAGTGAATATCTGAGCTCCTACAATGAGCAGTTCTTC. Translating it yields CASSEYLSSYNEQFF.

The chain joins TRBV13 to TRBJ2-7; D unclear. Deletions cut 5 bases from V and 4 bases from J, with 18 bases between. This CDR3 has 15 amino acids. Germline V gene sequence: CDR1 PRHDT, CDR2 FYEKMQ (reference sequence). DNA for the CDR3: TGTGCCAGCAGCCCACGCTTAGCAGGATTGTACGAGCAGTACTTC. This gives the protein CASSPRLAGLYEQYF.

This chain connects TRBV29-1 to TRBJ2-1; D is perhaps TRBD2 (7 bases). This CDR3 region has 15 residues. V was clipped by 5 bases and J by 0 bases, with 14 bases between them. Germline-derived CDR1 and CDR2 are SQVTM and ANQGSEA. The CDR3 protein is CSVTQRDTSYNEQFF. The CDR3 coding sequence is TGCAGCGTTACCCAGCGGGACACCTCCTACAATGAGCAGTTCTTC.

The chain joins TRBV7-9 to TRBJ2-1; TRBD2 matches 9 bases. V dropped 4 bases and J dropped 6; count of bases not matched to a gene: 10. This CDR3 spans 16 amino acids. Germline CDR1 and CDR2: SEHNR and FQNEAQ (reference sequence). CDR3 nucleotide sequence: TGTGCCAGCAGCTACAGTCCCGGGACTAGCACCAATGAGCAGTTCTTC. Residues: CASSYSPGTSTNEQFF.

The genes are TRBV5-5 and TRBJ2-7; D remains unclear. This CDR3 has 12 residues. Germline V gene sequence: CDR1 SGHKS, CDR2 YYEKEE (reference sequence). V was shortened by 4 bases and J by 2 bases, with 7 bases between the two germline ends. Here the CDR3 reads CASSMGTYEQYF. The CDR3 DNA reads as TGTGCCAGCAGCATGGGAACCTACGAGCAGTACTTC. Filled out from reference TRBV5-5 and TRBJ2-7, the complete variable domain reads DAGVTQSPTHLIKTRGQQVTLRCSPISGHKSVSWYQQVLGQGPQFIFQYYEKEERGRGNFPDRFSARQFPNYSSELNVNALLLGDSALYLCASSMGTYEQYFGPGTRLTVT.

The genes are TRBV7-2 and TRBJ1-1; no reliable D call. From germline, CDR1 is SGHTA and CDR2 FQGNSA. Trimming took 9 bases from V and 1 from J, leaving 9 bases between them. The CDR3 is 12 residues long. The CDR3 loop is CASGVRNTEAFF. As DNA, the CDR3 is TGTGCCAGTGGGGTTCGGAACACTGAAGCTTTCTTT.

This clone has just one count. V is TRBV29-1 and J is TRBJ2-7; perhaps TRBD2 as D (6 bases). Germline lookup yields CDR1 SQVTM and CDR2 ANQGSEA. Trimming took off 6 bases at V and 3 bases at J, with 24 bases between the two ends. This CDR3 comprises 16 residues. CDR3 coding DNA: TGCAGCGTAACCGGGACCTCGACTAGTTTCGGCTACGAGCAGTACTTC. It encodes CSVTGTSTSFGYEQYF.

The chain has TRBV7-6 and TRBJ2-7; D possibly corresponds to TRBD1 (5 bases). This CDR3 has 13 amino acids. The germline V gene has CDR1 SGHVS and CDR2 FNYEAQ. V was trimmed by 6 bases and J by 1 base, leaving 10 bases between them. The CDR3 reads CASSQGRSYEQYF. CDR3 bases: TGTGCCAGCAGTCAGGGCAGGTCCTACGAGCAGTACTTC. Variable domain in full (rest from reference TRBV7-6 and TRBJ2-7): GAGVSQSPRYKVTKRGQDVALRCDPISGHVSLYWYRQALGQGPEFLTYFNYEAQQDKSGLPNDRFSAERPEGSISTLTIQRTEQRDSAMYRCASSQGRSYEQYFGPGTRLTVT.

V gene TRBV5-1 combines with J gene TRBJ1-2; TRBD1 agrees at 8 bases. The germline CDR1 and CDR2 sequences are SGHRS and YFSETQ. V lost 2 bases, J lost 5 bases, and 8 bases stayed unmatched. The CDR3 consists of 15 residues. The CDR3 nucleotides read TGCGCCAGCAGCTTATACAGGGGGGAGAATTATGGCTACACCTTC. Amino acid sequence: CASSLYRGENYGYTF.

The V call is TRBV27, the J call TRBJ1-2; D unresolved. Germline values: CDR1 MNHEY, CDR2 SMNVEV (reference sequence). This CDR3 has 13 residues. V was clipped by 3 bases and J by 1 base, with 6 bases between them. CDR3 sequence reads: CASSFGFNYGYTF. The CDR3 DNA is TGTGCCAGCAGTTTTGGATTTAACTATGGCTACACCTTC.

The sample holds one count of this clone. The rearrangement uses TRBV7-6 and TRBJ2-3, with TRBD2 matching over 8 bases. CDR3 length equals 16 residues. The germline gives CDR1 SGHVS, CDR2 FNYEAQ. The V segment lost 5 bases and the J segment 5 bases; nucleotides outside the gene matches: 12. The CDR3 loop is CASSQRGSGSQDTQYF. The CDR3 region has the DNA TGTGCCAGCAGCCAGCGGGGGAGCGGGAGTCAAGATACGCAGTATTTT.

V is TRBV15 and J is TRBJ2-5; D might be TRBD1 or TRBD2, each matching 6 bases. The CDR3 totals 15 residues. Germline CDR1 reads LNHNV; CDR2 reads YYDKDF (reference sequence). V was pared by 0 bases and J by 2 bases, with 10 bases between. CDR3 nucleotide sequence: TGTGCCACCAGCAGAGATTGGAGGGGGCAAGAGACCCAGTACTTC. Protein sequence: CATSRDWRGQETQYF.

This chain links TRBV2 with TRBJ1-5, with unresolved D. Germline V CDR1 and CDR2: SNHLY, FYNNEI. The CDR3 runs 11 residues. Trimming stripped 6 bases from V and 6 bases from J, with 6 bases between. CDR3 in DNA: TGTGCCAGCAGCCGGGGTCAGCCCCAGCATTTT. As protein: CASSRGQPQHF.

V is TRBV25-1 and J is TRBJ2-2; weak D call: TRBD2 (5 bases). The CDR3 is made up of 11 amino acids. The V and J ends lost 7 bases and 6 bases respectively, with 6 bases between them. Germline V gives CDR1 MGHDK, CDR2 SYGVNS. The CDR3 DNA sequence: TGTGCCAGCACGAGGGCCGGGGAGCTGTTTTTT. Translated, it gives CASTRAGELFF. The whole variable domain, filled in from reference TRBV25-1 and TRBJ2-2, reads EADIYQTPRYLVIGTGKKITLECSQTMGHDKMYWYQQDPGMELHLIHYSYGVNSTEKGDLSSESTVSRIRTEHFPLTLESARPSHTSQYLCASTRAGELFFGEGSRLTVL.